These T cell receptor beta chains were read from a single sample in a study of vaccination effects on CD4 cells after COVID-19. Assay: immunoSEQ multiplex PCR; the TCRdb copy retains only in-frame clones and omits some. There are approximately 29,000 clones in the sample; around 70% occur only once, and approximately 15% lies in the top ten. The antigens for these receptors are not known. The specimen comprised CD4+ T cells from PBMCs cultured without peptide, sampled after COVID-19 vaccination. These receptors were collected from a human donor who received a COVID-19 vaccine. The CDR3 runs from the conserved cysteine through the conserved F or W. The order of the fields is J gene, V gene, clone size, D gene, CDR3 DNA, CDR3 protein. D genes are given only for firm matches. A clone size is listed for some rows: how often the clone was seen (once, few, many), or a class if it is expanded.

TRBJ2-3	TRBV4-1	.	TRBD2	TGCGCCAGCAGCCAATGGACTAGCGGGGGAGCAGATACGCAGTATTTT	CASSQWTSGGADTQYF
TRBJ1-1	TRBV4-3	.	.	TGCGCCAGCAGCCAATCCCCTACGGGGGATGGCACTGAAGCTTTCTTT	CASSQSPTGDGTEAFF
TRBJ1-2	TRBV12-3/TRBV12-4	.	.	TGTGCCAGCAGGGGAGCGGCGCACTATGGCTACACCTTC	CASRGAAHYGYTF
TRBJ2-1	TRBV5-4	.	TRBD2	TGTGCCAGCAGCTTGGCCGGGACTAGCGGGTACAATGAGCAGTTCTTC	CASSLAGTSGYNEQFF
TRBJ2-3	TRBV3-1/TRBV3-2	.	TRBD2	TGTGCCAGCAGCCAGAGTCTAGCGGCCACAGATACGCAGTATTTT	CASSQSLAATDTQYF
TRBJ1-1	TRBV10-3	.	.	TGTGCCATCAGTGAAGGGGCTTTGAACACTGAAGCTTTCTTT	CAISEGALNTEAFF
TRBJ2-7	TRBV28	once	.	TGTGCCAGCAGTCCCCCTCTGTACAGAGCCTACGAGCAGTACTTC	CASSPPLYRAYEQYF
TRBJ1-1	TRBV10-3	.	.	TGTAAGACCAGACAGGCGGAGAACACTGAAGCTTTCTTT	CKTRQAENTEAFF
TRBJ2-6	TRBV19	.	.	TGTGCCAGTATTGGGGCCAACGTCCTGACTTTC	CASIGANVLTF
TRBJ2-7	TRBV18	.	.	TGTGCCAGCTCACGGGCGGCGGGCACCTACGAGCAGTACTTC	CASSRAAGTYEQYF
TRBJ2-1	TRBV4-3	.	.	TGCGCCAGCAGCCAAGGCGGAAAGGGCGGGAATGAGCAGTTCTTC	CASSQGGKGGNEQFF
TRBJ1-2	TRBV7-2	few	TRBD1	TGTGCCAGCAGCCCAAGGACAGGGAATGTCGGAGGCTACACCTTC	CASSPRTGNVGGYTF
TRBJ1-2	TRBV3-1/TRBV3-2	few	.	TGTGCCAGCAGCCAACTATCCAACGTCCGGGCGGCCTCCTATGGCTACACCTTC	CASSQLSNVRAASYGYTF
TRBJ1-2	TRBV27	once	.	TGTGCCAGCACCCCGGGAATCCCTTATGGCTACACCTTC	CASTPGIPYGYTF
TRBJ2-7	TRBV6-5	.	.	TGTGCCAGCAGTCACAGCTCCTACGAGCAGTACTTC	CASSHSSYEQYF
TRBJ1-1	TRBV7-9	.	TRBD1	TGTGCCAGCAGCGGAAGGACAGGGATGAACACTGAAGCTTTCTTT	CASSGRTGMNTEAFF
TRBJ2-5	TRBV19	.	TRBD2	TGTGCCAGTAGTATAGGGGCGGGGAGGGCCTCGGAGACCCAGTACTTC	CASSIGAGRASETQYF
TRBJ2-5	TRBV19	.	TRBD2	TGTGCCAGTAGTAGGGGACTAGCGGGGACGGCTCAAGAGACCCAGTACTTC	CASSRGLAGTAQETQYF
TRBJ1-1	TRBV19	few	.	TGTGCCAGTTCGAAAACGTGGACTGAAGCTTTCTTT	CASSKTWTEAFF
TRBJ2-5	TRBV5-1	.	TRBD2	TGCGCCAGCAGCTTGCGCCCCCTGACTAGCGGGGGAGGGGAAGAGACCCAGTACTTC	CASSLRPLTSGGGEETQYF
TRBJ1-6	TRBV12-3/TRBV12-4	.	.	TGTGCCAGCAGTTTGGCTGGCGTATCACCCCTCCACTTT	CASSLAGVSPLHF
TRBJ1-2	TRBV7-3	.	TRBD1	TGTGCCAGCAGCTCCCGGGGGGGACAGGGTCTGCGGGGCTACACCTTC	CASSSRGGQGLRGYTF
TRBJ2-2	TRBV7-8	.	.	TGTGCCAGCAGCCCGGGAGCCGGGACGGTGAACACCGGGGAGCTGTTTTTT	CASSPGAGTVNTGELFF
TRBJ2-1	TRBV3-1/TRBV3-2	.	.	TGTGCCAGCAGCCAAGACAGTACGACATACAATGAGCAGTTCTTC	CASSQDSTTYNEQFF
TRBJ2-7	TRBV9	.	TRBD2	TGTGCCAGCAGCCCGGGGACTAGCGGGGGTGAGCAGTACTTC	CASSPGTSGGEQYF
TRBJ1-2	TRBV19	.	TRBD1	TGTGCCAGTAAAAGGGGACAGGGAAACTATGGCTACACCTTC	CASKRGQGNYGYTF
TRBJ2-3	TRBV6-1	once	TRBD2	TGTGCCAGCAGTGAAGAGGGACTAGGGCCTAGCACAGATACGCAGTATTTT	CASSEEGLGPSTDTQYF
TRBJ2-7	TRBV15	once	.	TGTGCCACCAGCAGAGATTATGGAGGAGCCCCCTCCGAGCAGTACTTC	CATSRDYGGAPSEQYF
TRBJ2-7	TRBV29-1	.	.	TGCAGCGTTGAAGATAGGGCTGACGCGTCCTACGAGCAGTACTTC	CSVEDRADASYEQYF
TRBJ1-6	TRBV3-1/TRBV3-2	.	TRBD1	TGTGCCAGCAGCCTCGGCCCGGGACAGTCCAATTCACCCCTCCACTTT	CASSLGPGQSNSPLHF